These T cell receptor beta chains were read from a single sample in a study of blood T cell repertoires in COVID-19. Profiling relied on immunoSEQ multiplex PCR, and the TCRdb table lists in-frame clones only, not all of them. Of 25,000 to 30,000 clones listed, over 75% are singletons. The sequencing input was peripheral blood. Receptor source: a man aged 45-60 years with active or convalescent COVID-19. The CDR3 runs from the conserved cysteine through the conserved F or W. D genes are given only for firm matches. A clone size is listed for some rows: how often the clone was seen (once, few, many), or a class if it is expanded.

>TRBD1|TRBJ1-2|TRBV2|-
CASSRVGGGVIFPGYTF
TGTGCCAGCAGTAGGGTAGGGGGCGGAGTCATATTCCCTGGCTACACCTTC
>-|TRBJ1-2|TRBV5-4|once
CASSLDIGAAAGYTF
TGTGCCAGCAGCTTGGATATAGGGGCCGCGGCGGGCTACACCTTC
>TRBD2|TRBJ2-3|TRBV19|-
CASSLGLADTQYF
TGTGCCAGTAGTCTAGGACTAGCAGATACGCAGTATTTT
>TRBD1|TRBJ2-2|TRBV5-1|-
CASTWDRANTGELFF
TGCGCCAGCACTTGGGACAGAGCGAACACCGGGGAGCTGTTTTTT
>-|TRBJ1-1|TRBV19|-
CASSIYNTEAFF
TGTGCCAGTAGTATTTATAACACTGAAGCTTTCTTT
>TRBD2|TRBJ2-7|TRBV6-5|-
CASRAGAVAEQYF
TGTGCCAGCAGAGCGGGAGCGGTGGCCGAGCAGTACTTC
>-|TRBJ2-5|TRBV25-1|once
CASTEGSRGTVGETQYF
TGTGCCAGCACCGAAGGATCCCGCGGGACAGTGGGGGAGACCCAGTACTTC
>TRBD2|TRBJ2-1|TRBV6-2/TRBV6-3|-
CASSLPSGGASRSDEQFF
TGTGCCAGCAGTTTGCCTAGCGGGGGGGCCAGCCGTTCCGATGAGCAGTTCTTC
>-|TRBJ1-1|TRBV6-1|-
CASSELKNTEAFF
TGTGCCAGCAGTGAATTAAAGAACACTGAAGCTTTCTTT
>TRBD1|TRBJ1-5|TRBV11-2|-
CASSLGDRVLGSNQPQHF
TGTGCCAGCAGCTTAGGGGACAGGGTTTTGGGGAGCAATCAGCCCCAGCATTTT
>TRBD2|TRBJ2-5|TRBV15|-
CATSRDLSGKTQYF
TGTGCCACCAGCAGAGATCTCAGCGGGAAGACCCAGTACTTC
>-|TRBJ1-2|TRBV6-5|once
CASSYTLRFNVYGYTF
TGTGCCAGCAGTTACACCCTGCGGTTCAACGTCTATGGCTACACCTTC
>-|TRBJ1-2|TRBV2|-
CASKDSPRADYGYTF
TGTGCCAGCAAAGATTCCCCCAGGGCGGACTATGGCTACACCTTC
>-|TRBJ2-2|TRBV18|-
CASSPHRHKNTGELFF
TGTGCCAGCTCACCACATCGACACAAGAACACCGGGGAGCTGTTTTTT
>TRBD2|TRBJ2-3|TRBV24-1|-
CATSDPRLAGTDTQYF
TGTGCCACCAGTGACCCCCGACTAGCGGGGACAGATACGCAGTATTTT
>-|TRBJ2-7|TRBV18|-
CASSPQRFYEQYF
TGTGCCAGCTCACCACAGAGGTTCTACGAGCAGTACTTC
>-|TRBJ1-6|TRBV6-5|-
CASEENSPLHF
TGTGCCAGCGAGGAAAATTCACCCCTCCACTTT
>TRBD1|TRBJ1-2|TRBV5-1|-
CASSLPGQVNYGYTF
TGCGCCAGCAGTTTACCGGGACAGGTAAACTATGGCTACACCTTC
>-|TRBJ2-7|TRBV11-2|-
CASSTIAGEDEQYF
TGTGCCAGCAGCACCATCGCCGGGGAGGACGAGCAGTACTTC
>-|TRBJ2-1|TRBV3-1/TRBV3-2|-
CASSLKGEGDEQFF
TGTGCCAGCAGCCTCAAGGGGGAGGGGGATGAGCAGTTCTTC
>TRBD1|TRBJ1-1|TRBV6-5|-
CASRQGTANTEAFF
TGTGCCAGCAGGCAAGGGACAGCGAACACTGAAGCTTTCTTT
>-|TRBJ1-1|TRBV4-1|-
CASSQSPGETEAFF
TGCGCCAGCAGCCAGTCGCCAGGGGAAACTGAAGCTTTCTTT
>TRBD2|TRBJ2-1|TRBV19|once
CASSRGLAGRDEQFF
TGTGCCAGTAGTAGGGGACTAGCGGGAAGGGATGAGCAGTTCTTC
>-|TRBJ1-1|TRBV5-4|-
CASSLGGGSGTEAFF
TGTGCCAGCAGCTTGGGGGGGGGAAGTGGGACTGAAGCTTTCTTT
>-|TRBJ2-1|TRBV24-1|-
CATSRPGGSGYEQFF
TGTGCCACCAGTCGCCCAGGAGGGTCAGGCTATGAGCAGTTCTTC
>TRBD2|TRBJ2-5|TRBV5-6|-
CASSSGGGRNQETQYF
TGTGCCAGCAGCTCCGGGGGCGGGAGGAATCAAGAGACCCAGTACTTC
>-|TRBJ1-5|TRBV9|few
CASSPWGDQPQHF
TGTGCCAGCAGCCCGTGGGGGGATCAGCCCCAGCATTTT
>-|TRBJ1-6|TRBV28|few
CASMSRGSYNSPLHF
TGTGCCAGCATGTCTAGGGGCTCCTATAATTCACCCCTCCACTTT
>TRBD1|TRBJ1-1|TRBV3-1/TRBV3-2|-
CASSQEWIGGPEAFF
TGTGCCAGCAGCCAAGAATGGATAGGGGGCCCTGAAGCTTTCTTT
>-|TRBJ2-7|TRBV25-1|-
CASSERGSLYEQYF
TGTGCCAGCAGTGAGCGGGGAAGTTTGTACGAGCAGTACTTC
>-|TRBJ2-7|TRBV2|-
CASSEGQGTFDEQYF
TGTGCCAGCAGTGAGGGGCAGGGAACCTTCGACGAGCAGTACTTC
>-|TRBJ2-1|TRBV21-1|-
CASRGFRTSGKGNEQFF
TGTGCCAGCAGGGGGTTTAGGACTAGCGGGAAAGGCAATGAGCAGTTCTTC
>TRBD2|TRBJ2-3|TRBV5-1|-
CASSLNHLAGPSSTDTQYF
TGCGCCAGCAGCTTGAATCATCTAGCGGGACCCTCGAGCACAGATACGCAGTATTTT
>-|TRBJ2-7|TRBV5-1|few
CASSLLGAGNEQYF
TGCGCCAGCAGCTTACTGGGCGCCGGGAACGAGCAGTACTTC
>-|TRBJ2-7|TRBV24-1|-
CATGDSSSYEQYF
TGTGCCACAGGGGACTCCAGCTCCTACGAGCAGTACTTC
>-|TRBJ2-7|TRBV7-8|few
CASSFRDTRSEQYF
TGTGCCAGCAGCTTCCGGGATACCCGCAGCGAGCAGTACTTC
>-|TRBJ2-5|TRBV4-1|-
CASSTTRGETQYF
TGCGCCAGCAGCACAACGAGGGGGGAGACCCAGTACTTC
>-|TRBJ1-4|TRBV5-1|-
CASSPDSGFNEKLFF
TGCGCCAGCAGCCCGGACAGCGGTTTTAATGAAAAACTGTTTTTT
>-|TRBJ2-7|TRBV7-2|-
CASSPGGAEEQYF
TGTGCCAGCAGCCCCGGCGGGGCCGAAGAGCAGTACTTC
>-|TRBJ2-5|TRBV7-3|-
CASSLRALAGSQETQYF
TGTGCCAGCAGCTTAAGGGCACTAGCAGGTTCCCAAGAGACCCAGTACTTC
>-|TRBJ2-3|TRBV30|-
CAWTRGVTDTQYF
TGTGCCTGGACCAGGGGGGTCACAGATACGCAGTATTTT
>-|TRBJ1-5|TRBV28|-
CASSLAGLSNQPQHF
TGTGCCAGCAGTTTAGCAGGGTTAAGCAATCAGCCCCAGCATTTT
>TRBD2|TRBJ2-7|TRBV30|-
CAWSLAGPGKQYF
TGTGCCTGGTCACTAGCGGGACCTGGTAAGCAGTACTTC
>-|TRBJ2-3|TRBV11-2|-
CASSHPSRAYF
TGTGCCAGCAGCCACCCCAGCAGGGCGTATTTT
>-|TRBJ2-7|TRBV27|-
CASSPHPGGSYEQYF
TGTGCCAGCAGTCCCCACCCAGGGGGGTCCTACGAGCAGTACTTC
>TRBD2|TRBJ2-1|TRBV5-1|-
CASSYGLAGANNEQFF
TGCGCCAGCAGCTATGGACTAGCGGGGGCGAACAATGAGCAGTTCTTC
>-|TRBJ1-4|TRBV7-9|-
CASSATRGVGEKLFF
TGTGCCAGCAGCGCTACCCGGGGTGTAGGGGAAAAACTGTTTTTT
>TRBD2|TRBJ2-1|TRBV5-4|-
CASSSAGGPGEQFF
TGTGCCAGCAGCTCAGCGGGAGGGCCTGGTGAGCAGTTCTTC
>TRBD2|TRBJ2-7|TRBV27|-
CASSFGTSGVYEQYF
TGTGCCAGCAGTTTCGGGACTAGCGGGGTTTACGAGCAGTACTTC